Presented here are 29 T cell receptor beta chains from one specimen sequenced in a study of T-cell memory formation after mild COVID-19. From the 5' RACE reads, TCRdb called clonotypes with MiXCR, one entry per CDR3 protein. The sample lists approximately 570,000 distinct CDR3 sequences, 18% occurring once. Sequenced input: PBMCs or a T cell subset sorted from them (not recorded which). These receptor sequences come from an adult woman who had mild COVID-19 (a few samples of this study predate the infection). Cell type and time point are not known.

The CDR3 spells CASRAGGPSNEQFF. CDR3 coding DNA: TGTGCCAGCAGAGCGGGAGGGCCGTCCAATGAGCAGTTCTTC. This sequence joins TRBV12-3 or TRBV12-4 and TRBJ2-1, with 10 bases lining up with TRBD2. V gave up 6 bases and J gave up 6 bases; unmatched junction bases: 5. The CDR3 contains 14 residues.

This clonotype was counted ten times or more. The chain is built from TRBV5-6 and TRBJ1-5; D call uncertain. Trimming shortened V by 0 bases and J by 0 bases, and 13 bases separated the two germline ends. There are 17 residues in the CDR3. Germline CDR1 reads SGHDT; CDR2 reads YYEEEE. This CDR3 is CASSLGPRGHSNQPQHF. In DNA, the CDR3 is TGTGCCAGCAGCTTGGGGCCGCGAGGGCATAGCAATCAGCCCCAGCATTTT.

The rearrangement joins TRBV7-2 to TRBJ2-7, with D possibly matching TRBD2 (6 bases). The CDR3 has 15 residues. CDR1 is SGHTA, CDR2 FQGNSA, per germline. V lost 1 base, J lost 2 bases, and 12 bases lay in between. CDR3 nucleotides: TGTGCCAGCAGCTTAGAGTTGCGGGGACCCTACGAGCAGTACTTC. This gives the protein CASSLELRGPYEQYF.

The chain has TRBV5-1 and TRBJ2-7, with D possibly being TRBD1 (5 bases). CDR3 length: 15 amino acids. V shed 2 bases and J shed 0 bases, with 12 bases lying between them. Germline V gene lookup returns CDR1 SGHRS and CDR2 YFSETQ. The CDR3: CASSFQGASSYEQYF. CDR3 in DNA: TGCGCCAGCAGCTTCCAGGGCGCGAGCTCCTACGAGCAGTACTTC.

This chain uses TRBV7-9 with TRBJ1-3; D ambiguous. Trimming cost V 4 bases and J 6 bases, with 7 bases left between them. Germline lookup yields CDR1 SEHNR and CDR2 FQNEAQ (reference sequence). The CDR3 sequence is 12 residues long. The CDR3 DNA sequence: TGTGCCAGCAGCTCCCGGGAAAACACCATATATTTT. Amino acids: CASSSRENTIYF.

This clonotype came up once. The chain recombines TRBV5-6 with TRBJ2-7; D is perhaps TRBD2 (6 bases). Germline V gives CDR1 SGHDT, CDR2 YYEEEE. The CDR3 extends over 14 amino acids. The ends were cut back, 4 bases at V and 3 bases at J, with 14 bases in the middle. The CDR3 loop is CASSMRLGGYEQYF. The DNA of the CDR3 is TGTGCCAGCAGCATGAGACTAGGCGGCTACGAGCAGTACTTC.

There are a few counts of this clonotype. The J gene is TRBJ2-7, the V gene TRBV12-3 or TRBV12-4, with D possibly matching TRBD1 (6 bases). The CDR3 is 15 residues long. The V end was cut by 5 bases, the J end by 0 bases, with 14 bases between. The CDR3 reads CASSRIGTHSYEQYF. CDR3 nucleotides: TGTGCCAGCAGTCGAATCGGGACACACTCCTACGAGCAGTACTTC.

This clonotype came up a few times. V is TRBV7-8 and J is TRBJ2-7; 7 nucleotides line up with TRBD2. The length of the CDR3 is 13 residues. Germline CDR1 and CDR2: SGHVS and FQNEAQ. V gave up 5 bases and J gave up 4 bases; unmatched junction bases: 5. This CDR3 reads CASSIERGYEQYF. The CDR3 coding sequence is TGTGCCAGCAGCATCGAGCGGGGTTACGAGCAGTACTTC.

This clonotype was detected a few times. The V gene is TRBV4-2, the J gene TRBJ2-5; unclear D gene. There are 14 residues in the CDR3. Trimming pared 1 base from V and 2 bases from J, leaving 8 bases between. Per the germline V gene, CDR1 is LGHNA and CDR2 is YNFKEQ. The CDR3 region is CASSQAGVQETQYF. The CDR3 region has the DNA TGTGCCAGCAGCCAAGCGGGCGTACAAGAGACCCAGTACTTC.

V usage is TRBV12-3 or TRBV12-4 and J usage is TRBJ2-1; D not certain. The V gene lost 4 bases and the J gene lost 12 bases, with 7 bases spanning the gap. This CDR3 contains 10 residues. The CDR3 bases are TGTGCCAGCAGTTCCTCACGGCAGTTCTTC. This gives the protein CASSSSRQFF.

J is TRBJ1-2 and V is TRBV20-1, with a weak D call TRBD1 (6 bases). Germline V gene sequence: CDR1 DFQATT, CDR2 SNEGSKA (reference sequence). V was clipped by 5 bases and J by 7 bases, with 14 bases between them. The CDR3 length is 12 residues. CDR3 coding DNA: TGCAGTGCTGCAAACAGGGCTTTTGGCTACACCTTC. This encodes CSAANRAFGYTF.

This chain connects TRBV28 to TRBJ2-5, with TRBD1 identical over 7 bases. Germline V gives CDR1 MDHEN, CDR2 SYDVKM. This CDR3 has 15 residues. J gave up 4 bases and V 3 bases, and 8 bases lay outside the gene matches. The CDR3 nucleotides are TGTGCCAGCAGTTTGATAACGACAGGGAGAGAGACCCAGTACTTC. This translates into CASSLITTGRETQYF. Together with reference TRBV28 and TRBJ2-5, the CDR3 gives the full variable domain: DVKVTQSSRYLVKRTGEKVFLECVQDMDHENMFWYRQDPGLGLRLIYFSYDVKMKEKGDIPEGYSVSREKKERFSLILESASTNQTSMYLCASSLITTGRETQYFGPGTRLLVL.

This clonotype was recorded many times. The CDR3 loop is CASSIDRDPKNIQYF. CDR3 nucleotide sequence: TGTGCCAGCAGCATCGACAGGGATCCCAAAAACATTCAGTACTTC. The V and J genes are TRBV7-8 and TRBJ2-4; 7 bases fit TRBD1. Trimming removed 5 bases from V and 2 bases from J; junction bases left unmatched: 6. The CDR3 sequence is 15 residues long. CDR1 is SGHVS, CDR2 FQNEAQ, per germline.

The J gene is TRBJ2-1, the V gene TRBV3-1, with 7 bases aligning to TRBD1. Germline assignment: CDR1 LGHDT and CDR2 YNNKEL (reference sequence). The CDR3 is 15 residues long. Trimming cost V 2 bases and J 3 bases; bases outside gene matches: 4. The CDR3 DNA is TGTGCCAGCAGCCAAATGTCAGGGGGCTACAATGAGCAGTTCTTC. Protein product: CASSQMSGGYNEQFF.

This clonotype was found a few times. The rearrangement uses TRBV7-2 and TRBJ2-1; no clear D. The germline gives CDR1 SGHTA, CDR2 FQGNSA. Deletions cut 1 base from V and 10 bases from J, with 8 bases between. This CDR3 spans 12 amino acids. The CDR3 nucleotides are TGTGCCAGCAGCTTAGTGTTCGCCGAGCAGTTCTTC. It codes for CASSLVFAEQFF.

This clonotype was found once. The chain uses TRBV7-8 and TRBJ2-2; 7 bases agree with TRBD2. After removal of 7 bases from V and 1 base from J, the junction contained 6 bases not matched to a gene. The germline V gene has CDR1 SGHVS and CDR2 FQNEAQ. CDR3 length: 15 residues. CDR3 region: CASNSAGVNTGELFF. The CDR3 nucleotides read TGTGCCAGCAATTCTGCGGGGGTGAACACCGGGGAGCTGTTTTTT.

A few counts support this clonotype. The rearrangement uses TRBV18 and TRBJ2-2; the match to TRBD2 covers 14 bases. Germline V CDR1 and CDR2: KGHSH, LQKENI. V lost 6 bases and J lost 5; bases outside the gene matches: 2. The CDR3 runs 15 residues. The CDR3 is CASSWTSGRTGELFF. CDR3 DNA sequence: TGTGCCAGCTCTTGGACTAGCGGGAGGACCGGGGAGCTGTTTTTT.

This CDR3 is CSARGRTGREAFF. CDR3 sequence (DNA): TGCAGTGCTAGAGGTAGGACAGGGAGAGAAGCTTTCTTT. The V and J genes are TRBV20-1 and TRBJ1-1, with TRBD1 matching 8 bases. V dropped 1 base and J dropped 8; count of bases not matched to a gene: 6. This CDR3 contains 13 residues. Germline V gene data show CDR1 as DFQATT and CDR2 as SNEGSKA (reference sequence).

This clonotype was counted only a few times. The limits of the CDR3 on the DNA are not certain, so only TCRdb's listed CDR3 is given. V and J are TRBV12-3 or TRBV12-4 and TRBJ2-7; the table's D call of TRBD2 was not tested on the DNA. The CDR3 is made up of 17 amino acids, end residues included. The CDR3 is CASSFGSGTLSSYEQYF.

This chain uses TRBV20-1 with TRBJ2-7; 9 nucleotides line up with TRBD1. Germline V gene sequence: CDR1 DFQATT, CDR2 SNEGSKA (reference sequence). The CDR3 is 13 residues long. V lost 5 bases, J lost 3 bases, and 5 bases stayed unmatched. The CDR3 DNA reads as TGCAGTGCTCGCCGGGACAGGGACTACGAGCAGTACTTC. Protein sequence: CSARRDRDYEQYF.

This clonotype has a handful of counts. The chain couples TRBV12-3 or TRBV12-4 to TRBJ1-2; 8 nucleotides line up with TRBD1. The junction had 11 bases not matched to a gene; V was cut back by 5 bases and J by 6 bases. This CDR3 contains 15 residues. CDR3 amino acids: CASSRDRTHKDGYTF. The CDR3 region has the DNA TGTGCCAGCAGTAGGGACAGGACGCACAAGGATGGCTACACCTTC.

The rearrangement joins TRBV29-1 to TRBJ1-1; D is ambiguous. The V and J ends lost 7 bases and 5 bases respectively, with 14 bases between them. Germline loops: CDR1 SQVTM, CDR2 ANQGSEA. CDR3 length: 12 amino acids. Here the CDR3 reads CSALTPGTEAFF. CDR3 nucleotide sequence: TGCAGCGCCCTGACACCTGGGACTGAAGCTTTCTTT. Drawing the rest from reference TRBV29-1 and TRBJ1-1, the complete variable domain is SAVISQKPSRDICQRGTSLTIQCQVDSQVTMMFWYRQQPGQSLTLIATANQGSEATYESGFVIDKFPISRPNLTFSTLTVSNMSPEDSSIYLCSALTPGTEAFFGQGTRLTVV.

The table lists this clonotype with many counts. This chain connects TRBV6-5 to TRBJ2-2; tentatively, D is TRBD1 (6 bases). Deletions cut 5 bases from V and 4 bases from J, with 14 bases between. This CDR3 is built from 15 residues. CDR1 MNHEY and CDR2 SVGAGI come from the germline V gene. DNA for the CDR3: TGTGCCAGCAGTCCCGGACAGACCCTCACCGGGGAGCTGTTTTTT. This encodes CASSPGQTLTGELFF.

The table lists this clonotype with a few counts. V is TRBV29-1 and J is TRBJ2-3, with D possibly matching TRBD2 (5 bases). CDR3 length: 15 residues. Germline V gene data show CDR1 as SQVTM and CDR2 as ANQGSEA. V was cut by 4 bases and J by 3 bases, with 17 bases left in between. The DNA of the CDR3 is TGCAGCGTTGGGGCTTTCGGGGTCGGGACAGATACGCAGTATTTT. It translates to CSVGAFGVGTDTQYF.

This clonotype appeared a few times. V gene TRBV5-1 combines with J gene TRBJ1-1; D may be TRBD1 (5 bases). Per germline, CDR1 SGHRS and CDR2 YFSETQ. V lost 4 bases to trimming and J lost 1 base, with 23 bases between them. The CDR3 has 18 amino acids. The CDR3 nucleotides are TGCGCCAGCAGCCCCTCTCGCCGCCAGGGAGGATCGAACACTGAAGCTTTCTTT. Amino acid sequence: CASSPSRRQGGSNTEAFF.

Concerning this clonotype: The junction does not match germline at one end; this may be a read error. The rearrangement uses TRBV4-1 and TRBJ2-5; 9 bases line up with TRBD2. From germline, CDR1 is MGHRA and CDR2 YSYEKL. The CDR3 spans 12 residues. CDR3 nucleotides: TGCGCCAGCAGCCAAGTAGCGGGAGTTGTGATCTTC. Translated: CASSQVAGVVIF.

V usage is TRBV7-2 and J usage is TRBJ2-7; tentatively, D is TRBD2 (6 bases). V lost 0 bases and J lost 3, with 9 bases in between. The CDR3 runs to 14 residues. Germline CDR1 is SGHTA and CDR2 is FQGNSA. The CDR3 region has the DNA TGTGCCAGCAGCTTAGCGTTGGGGGGCTACGAGCAGTACTTC. Protein: CASSLALGGYEQYF.

This clonotype was seen ten or more times. The chain combines TRBV27 with TRBJ1-1; a possible D gene is TRBD1 (5 bases). The CDR3 has 14 residues. Deletions cut 2 bases from V and 4 bases from J, with 11 bases between. The germline CDR1 and CDR2 sequences are MNHEY and SMNVEV (reference sequence). CDR3 in DNA: TGTGCCAGCAGTTTACTGGGGGGAGGCACTGAAGCTTTCTTT. Its translation: CASSLLGGGTEAFF.

This clonotype came up a few times. The rearrangement uses TRBV6-5 and TRBJ2-7, with D perhaps TRBD1 (5 bases). Germline assignment: CDR1 MNHEY and CDR2 SVGAGI. This CDR3 has 16 amino acids. V was shortened by 1 base and J by 0 bases, with 13 bases between the two germline ends. The CDR3 DNA follows: TGTGCCAGCAGTTACTTCGACAGCGAAAGCTCCTACGAGCAGTACTTC. Translating it yields CASSYFDSESSYEQYF.